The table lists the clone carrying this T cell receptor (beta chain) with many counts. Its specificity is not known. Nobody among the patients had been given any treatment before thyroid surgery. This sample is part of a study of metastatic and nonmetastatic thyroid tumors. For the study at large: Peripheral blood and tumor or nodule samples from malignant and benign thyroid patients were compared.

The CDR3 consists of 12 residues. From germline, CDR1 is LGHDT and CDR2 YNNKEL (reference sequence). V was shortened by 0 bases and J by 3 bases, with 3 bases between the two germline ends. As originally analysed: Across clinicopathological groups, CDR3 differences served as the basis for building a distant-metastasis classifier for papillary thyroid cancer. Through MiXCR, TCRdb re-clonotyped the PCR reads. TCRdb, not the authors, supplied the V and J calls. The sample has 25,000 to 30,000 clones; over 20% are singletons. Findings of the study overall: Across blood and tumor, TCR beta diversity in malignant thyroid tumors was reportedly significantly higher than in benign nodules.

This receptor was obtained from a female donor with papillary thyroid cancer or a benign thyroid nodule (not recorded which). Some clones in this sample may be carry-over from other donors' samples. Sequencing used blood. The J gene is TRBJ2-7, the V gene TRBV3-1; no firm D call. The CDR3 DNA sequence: TGTGCCAGCAGCCAAGAGGGCTACGAGCAGTACTTC. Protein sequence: CASSQEGYEQYF.